The clone carrying this T cell receptor beta chain appeared many times. The antigen is not known. Germline values: CDR1 SGHRS, CDR2 YFSETQ. V lost 3 bases and J lost 4; bases outside the gene matches: 9. The CDR3 totals 16 residues. Using its own MiXCR run on the 5' RACE reads, TCRdb lists one record per CDR3 protein. This sample yields 85,000 to 90,000 distinct CDR3 sequences, of which under 4.5% are seen a single time; 2.5% to 3% belongs to the top ten. The data were obtained in a study of neurological immune-mediated disorders. Study as a whole: The disease course was relapsing-remitting in around 30 and secondary progressive in about 8.5% of the roughly 34 multiple sclerosis patients.

Findings of the study overall: Sharing of CDR3 amino acid sequences among expanded clones across subjects was absent, suggesting private repertoires in all groups. There was no clinical or MRI feature that showed an association with the multiple sclerosis repertoire cluster.

The rearrangement joins TRBV5-1 to TRBJ1-2; 10 bases agree with TRBD1. The sequence came from a woman between 50 and 59 years old with multiple sclerosis. Sequencing was carried out using PBMCs. Here the CDR3 reads CASSSLPGTGAYGYTF. The CDR3 DNA reads TGCGCCAGCAGCTCCCTGCCCGGGACAGGGGCCTATGGCTACACCTTC.